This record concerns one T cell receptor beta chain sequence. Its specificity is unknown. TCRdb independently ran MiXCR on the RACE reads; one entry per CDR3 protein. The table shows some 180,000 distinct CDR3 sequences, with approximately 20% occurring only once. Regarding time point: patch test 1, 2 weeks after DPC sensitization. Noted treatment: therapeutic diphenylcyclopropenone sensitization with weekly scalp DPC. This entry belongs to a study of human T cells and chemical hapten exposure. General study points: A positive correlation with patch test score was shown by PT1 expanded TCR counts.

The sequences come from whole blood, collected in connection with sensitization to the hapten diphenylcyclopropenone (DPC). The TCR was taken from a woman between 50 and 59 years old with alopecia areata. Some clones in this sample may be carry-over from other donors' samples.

This CDR3 is CASSSSGTTTGELFF. The CDR3, as DNA: TGTGCCAGCAGTTCCTCCGGGACTACCACCGGGGAGCTGTTTTTT. The chain has TRBV27 and TRBJ2-2; 7 bases agree with TRBD2. This CDR3 region has 15 residues. Per germline, CDR1 MNHEY and CDR2 SMNVEV (reference sequence). With V trimmed by 4 bases and J by 4 bases, 6 bases remained unmatched.